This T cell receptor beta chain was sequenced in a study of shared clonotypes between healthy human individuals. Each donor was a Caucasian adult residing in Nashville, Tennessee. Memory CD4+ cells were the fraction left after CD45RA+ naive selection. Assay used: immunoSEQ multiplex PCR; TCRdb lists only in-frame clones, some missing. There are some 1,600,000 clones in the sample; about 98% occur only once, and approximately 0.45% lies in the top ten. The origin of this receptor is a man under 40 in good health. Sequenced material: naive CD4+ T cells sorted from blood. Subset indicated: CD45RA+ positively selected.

The chain's CDR3 is CASSHRDRDTIYF. The CDR3 region has the DNA TGTGCCAGCAGCCACCGGGACCGAGACACCATATATTTT. The chain is built from TRBV5-5 and TRBJ1-3; TRBD1 might be the D (5 bases). CDR1 and CDR2 from the germline V gene are SGHKS and YYEKEE (reference sequence). This CDR3 has 13 residues. V was trimmed by 4 bases and J by 8 bases, leaving 13 bases between them.